Following are 27 T cell receptor beta chains from one sample sequenced in a study of cytomegalovirus exposure and HLA in healthy donors. The PCR made use of 60 Vbeta and 13 Jbeta primers. TCRdb keeps only in-frame clones here, not all; method: immunoSEQ multiplex PCR. The sample shows over 50,000 clones, about four fifths of them seen only once. The sequencing sample was made of PBMCs. The receptors shown here come from a man in his forties in good health and CMV-seronegative.

The gene calls are TRBV30 and TRBJ2-7; 7 bases agree with TRBD2. Per the germline V gene, CDR1 is GTSNPN and CDR2 is SVGIG (reference sequence). J gave up 4 bases and V 4 bases, and 13 bases lay outside the gene matches. This CDR3 has 15 amino acids. CDR3 protein: CAWTTGGAGSYEQYF. Here the CDR3 DNA reads TGTGCCTGGACCACGGGTGGAGCGGGGTCTTACGAGCAGTACTTC.

The gene calls are TRBV18 and TRBJ2-5, with 8 nucleotides matching TRBD2. After removal of 6 bases from V and 2 bases from J, the junction contained 8 bases not matched to a gene. The CDR3 totals 15 residues. Per the germline V gene, CDR1 is KGHSH and CDR2 is LQKENI. The CDR3 bases are TGTGCCAGCTCTCCTACTAGCGGCAAACAAGAGACCCAGTACTTC. It is translated as CASSPTSGKQETQYF.

The rearrangement joins TRBV5-4 to TRBJ2-3; perhaps TRBD2 as D (6 bases). Germline CDR1 is SGHNT and CDR2 is YYREEE (reference sequence). The V gene lost 2 bases and the J gene lost 5 bases, with 12 bases spanning the gap. The CDR3 has 14 amino acids. CDR3 coding DNA: TGTGCCAGCAGCTTTACGCAGGGAGGAGATACGCAGTATTTT. This codes for CASSFTQGGDTQYF.

The DNA of the CDR3 is TGTGCCAGTAGTGTTCCGGGACATGCCTCACCCCTCCACTTT. Translating it yields CASSVPGHASPLHF. The rearrangement uses TRBV19 and TRBJ1-6; TRBD1 is a possible D gene (6 bases). V shed 5 bases and J shed 10 bases, with 15 bases lying between them. Germline loops: CDR1 LNHDA, CDR2 SQIVND (reference sequence). The CDR3 length is 14 residues. Full variable domain (missing parts from reference TRBV19 and TRBJ1-6): DGGITQSPKYLFRKEGQNVTLSCEQNLNHDAMYWYRQDPGQGLRLIYYSQIVNDFQKGDIAEGYSVSREKKESFPLTVTSAQKNPTAFYLCASSVPGHASPLHFGNGTRLTVT.

V gene TRBV7-8 combines with J gene TRBJ1-6; 10 bases match TRBD1. Germline V lookup: CDR1 SGHVS, CDR2 FQNEAQ. With 3 bases clipped from V and 11 bases from J, the junction kept 10 bases outside the gene matches. The CDR3 contains 16 residues. This chain's CDR3 is CASSFERQGALTPLHF. The CDR3 DNA is TGTGCCAGCAGCTTTGAGAGACAGGGGGCTCTTACACCCCTCCACTTT.

This chain links TRBV30 with TRBJ2-3, with a weak D call TRBD1 (6 bases). This CDR3 has 14 amino acids. Trimming removed 0 bases from V and 6 bases from J, with 13 bases in between. Germline CDR1 reads GTSNPN; CDR2 reads SVGIG (reference sequence). DNA of the CDR3: TGTGCCTGGAGTGTCCAGGGGTTCTACGATACGCAGTATTTT. Translating gives CAWSVQGFYDTQYF.

CDR3 nucleotide sequence: TGTGCCAGTAGTAGAAACACCGGGACAGGCGGCGGCAATGAGCAGTTCTTC. Its translation is CASSRNTGTGGGNEQFF. J is TRBJ2-1 and V is TRBV19; 8 bases map to TRBD1. The CDR3 consists of 17 residues. CDR1 is LNHDA and CDR2 is SQIVND in the germline V gene (reference sequence). Germline trimming cut 4 bases from V and 6 bases from J; bases unmatched to any gene: 14.

The genes are TRBV12-5 and TRBJ2-2, with D possibly being TRBD1 (6 bases). This CDR3 is built from 14 residues. Trimming took off 1 base at V and 6 bases at J, with 9 bases between the two ends. Germline-derived CDR1 and CDR2 are LGHNT and FRNRAP. The CDR3 sequence is CASGLGTGSGELFF. CDR3 DNA: TGTGCTAGTGGTTTGGGAACAGGGTCCGGGGAGCTGTTTTTT.

This clone was seen a handful of times. The CDR3 reads CASSRGTGNTEAFF. CDR3 nucleotides: TGCGCCAGCAGCCGCGGGACCGGGAACACTGAAGCTTTCTTT. The chain employs TRBV4-1 and TRBJ1-1; tentatively, D is TRBD1 (5 bases). Germline-derived CDR1 and CDR2 are MGHRA and YSYEKL. This CDR3 spans 14 amino acids. V dropped 4 bases and J dropped 1 base, with 10 bases sitting between them.

The gene calls are TRBV9 and TRBJ2-2; the match to TRBD1 covers 12 bases. CDR1 and CDR2 (germline): SGDLS, YYNGEE. Losses at the gene ends were 2 bases for V and 7 bases for J; bases not matched to a gene: 3. The CDR3 is 15 amino acids. The CDR3 loop reads CASSVRDRGLGELFF. CDR3 coding DNA: TGTGCCAGCAGCGTGCGGGACAGGGGGCTCGGGGAGCTGTTTTTT.

This chain links TRBV14 with TRBJ1-2; TRBD1 matches 9 bases. V lost 4 bases and J lost 6; bases outside the gene matches: 12. Germline CDR1 SGHDN, CDR2 FVKESK. This CDR3 region has 16 residues. The CDR3 region is CASSLETGTGFDGYTF. In DNA form, the CDR3 reads TGTGCCAGCAGCCTAGAAACCGGGACAGGGTTCGATGGCTACACCTTC.

The rearrangement uses TRBV7-2 and TRBJ2-1; a possible D gene is TRBD1 (5 bases). This CDR3 spans 15 amino acids. Germline V gene data show CDR1 as SGHTA and CDR2 as FQGNSA. Trimming pared 5 bases from V and 4 bases from J, leaving 15 bases between. The CDR3 loop reads CASSGLGARYNEQFF. For the CDR3, the DNA is TGTGCCAGCAGCGGGCTTGGGGCAAGGTACAATGAGCAGTTCTTC.

This clone has only a few counts. CDR3 sequence reads: CASSDFGGGTTDTQYF. In DNA, the CDR3 is TGTGCCAGCAGTGACTTCGGCGGGGGAACGACAGATACGCAGTATTTT. This chain uses TRBV6-1 with TRBJ2-3, with 7 bases identical to TRBD2. CDR1 is MNHNS, CDR2 SASEGT, per germline. V shed 3 bases and J 3 bases; nucleotides not matched to a gene: 9. The CDR3 totals 16 residues.

This chain uses TRBV10-3 with TRBJ2-1, with 8 bases identical to TRBD2. The V segment lost 8 bases and the J segment 9 bases; nucleotides outside the gene matches: 12. CDR1 is ENHRY and CDR2 is SYGVKD in the germline V gene. CDR3 length: 14 residues. CDR3 coding DNA: TGTGCCATCTCGGGGGGGGATGGGAACCTTGAGCAGTTCTTC. This sequence encodes CAISGGDGNLEQFF.

J is TRBJ1-5 and V is TRBV10-3; D is perhaps TRBD1 (6 bases). V lost 3 bases and J 0 bases, leaving 6 bases between the germline ends. This CDR3 region has 14 residues. The germline CDR1 and CDR2 sequences are ENHRY and SYGVKD. The CDR3 sequence: CAISDRGSNQPQHF. The CDR3 nucleotides read TGTGCCATCAGTGACAGGGGTAGCAATCAGCCCCAGCATTTT.

The chain combines TRBV11-2 with TRBJ2-2; 8 nucleotides match TRBD1. J was trimmed by 5 bases and V by 5 bases; bases with no gene match: 10. From germline, CDR1 is SGHAT and CDR2 FQNNGV. This CDR3 comprises 16 residues. CDR3 in DNA: TGTGCCAGCAGCCCACTCGACAGGGGCCAGACCGGGGAGCTGTTTTTT. Translation: CASSPLDRGQTGELFF.

V usage is TRBV7-9 and J usage is TRBJ1-2; 9 bases map to TRBD1. The V gene's germline CDR1 is SEHNR and CDR2 FQNEAQ (reference sequence). V was pared by 6 bases and J by 5 bases, with 10 bases of the junction left unmatched. This CDR3 region has 15 residues. The CDR3 sequence is CASREGGTGPYGYTF. For the CDR3, the DNA is TGTGCCAGCAGGGAAGGGGGGACAGGGCCGTATGGCTACACCTTC.

V usage is TRBV6-5 and J usage is TRBJ2-1, with D tentatively TRBD1 (6 bases). The CDR3 sequence is 16 residues long. Trimming left V 2 bases short and J 6 bases short, with 17 bases between. Germline V gene data show CDR1 as MNHEY and CDR2 as SVGAGI. CDR3 region: CASSYAGGRVGNEQFF. The CDR3 nucleotides read TGTGCCAGCAGTTACGCTGGGGGCCGGGTGGGCAATGAGCAGTTCTTC.

This rearrangement joins TRBV10-2 to TRBJ2-2, with D unresolved. This CDR3 is built from 14 residues. V dropped 2 bases and J dropped 0 bases, with 4 bases sitting between them. Germline lookup yields CDR1 WSHSY and CDR2 SAAADI. The CDR3: CASSETSNTGELFF. In DNA form, the CDR3 reads TGCGCCAGCAGTGAGACTTCGAACACCGGGGAGCTGTTTTTT.

V usage is TRBV19 and J usage is TRBJ2-1, with unresolved D. The germline V and J ends were trimmed by 3 bases and 6 bases, with 15 bases remaining between them. The CDR3 extends over 15 amino acids. Germline loops: CDR1 LNHDA, CDR2 SQIVND (reference sequence). The CDR3 nucleotides read TGTGCCAGTAGTATTAGGTCTAGTATGGGCAATGAGCAGTTCTTC. The encoded protein is CASSIRSSMGNEQFF.

V gene TRBV7-2 combines with J gene TRBJ1-2, with D perhaps matching TRBD1 (5 bases). The CDR3 runs 16 residues. The V end lost 2 bases, the J end lost 4 bases, and 17 bases lay between the germline ends. Germline lookup yields CDR1 SGHTA and CDR2 FQGNSA. As DNA, the CDR3 is TGTGCCAGCAGCTTATGGGTCTATGAAAGGGGCTATGGCTACACCTTC. Protein product: CASSLWVYERGYGYTF.

The table lists this clone with a few counts. V gene TRBV19 combines with J gene TRBJ1-5; 8 nucleotides line up with TRBD1. The CDR3 loop spans 16 amino acids. V was pared by 3 bases and J by 5 bases, with 9 bases of the junction left unmatched. Germline CDR1 is LNHDA and CDR2 is SQIVND (reference sequence). The CDR3 DNA reads TGTGCCAGTAGTATTCGGACAGGGTCTGGACATCAGCCCCAGCATTTT. Protein product: CASSIRTGSGHQPQHF.

V and J are TRBV9 and TRBJ1-6; 7 positions agree with TRBD1. The length of the CDR3 is 15 residues. Trimming removed 3 bases from V and 7 bases from J; junction bases left unmatched: 7. The germline gives CDR1 SGDLS, CDR2 YYNGEE. Here the CDR3 reads CASSAHRGRNSPLHF. The CDR3 DNA reads TGTGCCAGCAGCGCCCACAGGGGTAGAAATTCACCCCTCCACTTT.

The chain has TRBV27 and TRBJ2-7, with a weak D call TRBD1 (5 bases). The CDR3 runs 12 residues. V was shortened by 10 bases and J by 5 bases, with 15 bases between the two germline ends. From germline, CDR1 is MNHEY and CDR2 SMNVEV (reference sequence). CDR3 sequence (DNA): TGTGCCACCGCCGGAAGGGGAAACGAGCAGTACTTC. It specifies CATAGRGNEQYF.

The gene calls are TRBV30 and TRBJ1-3; D remains ambiguous. This CDR3 has 18 residues. With 3 bases removed from V and 0 bases from J, the gap between germline ends came to 21 bases. CDR1 is GTSNPN, CDR2 SVGIG, per germline (reference sequence). In DNA, the CDR3 is TGTGCCTGGAGGAGTGCGAAGATAGTTCAGCGCTCTGGAAACACCATATATTTT. This gives the protein CAWRSAKIVQRSGNTIYF.

The J gene is TRBJ2-3, the V gene TRBV6-1, with D possibly being TRBD1 (6 bases). The CDR3 runs 15 residues. Looked up from germline, CDR1 is MNHNS and CDR2 is SASEGT. V lost 3 bases and J 0 bases, leaving 10 bases between the germline ends. CDR3 bases: TGTGCCAGCAGTGAGGTGGGACAAAGCACAGATACGCAGTATTTT. It translates to CASSEVGQSTDTQYF.

The V and J genes are TRBV7-8 and TRBJ1-5, with unresolved D. The V and J ends lost 4 bases and 3 bases respectively, with 19 bases between them. The CDR3 loop spans 17 amino acids. Looked up from germline, CDR1 is SGHVS and CDR2 is FQNEAQ. CDR3 DNA sequence: TGTGCCAGCAGCTCCCGAGCACAGTCCTTACTCAATCAGCCCCAGCATTTT. Translated: CASSSRAQSLLNQPQHF.